The T cell receptor (beta chain) under discussion was sequenced for a study of beta chain features in type 1 diabetes. In the study overall: The study examined around 99,000,000 sorted cells across all samples.

This CDR3 is built from 14 residues. Points from the study as a whole: Individuals with type 1 diabetes displayed fewer insertions and more deletions at VDJ junctions. PCR might favor shorter templates, but any such skew would affect patients and controls equally.

Every bit of the isolated RNA underwent reverse transcription, so sequencing read expressed TCRB transcripts. Profiled with immunoSEQ multiplex PCR; TCRdb holds only in-frame clones, not every one. The table records about 300,000 clones, roughly 8% of them present only once. There are a few counts of this clone. Antigen specificity is unknown. This TCR came from a woman aged 18 to 35 in good health. The sequencing sample was made of central memory CD4+ T cells from blood. The chain combines TRBV21-1 with TRBJ1-2. TRBV21-1 is listed as a pseudogene. The CDR3 reads CASSKVGRIRGYTF. The CDR3 DNA follows: TGTGCCAGCAGCAAAGTAGGGCGGATTCGTGGCTACACCTTC.